The 24 T cell receptor beta chains below were found in one sample sequenced in a study of beta chain features in type 1 diabetes (dated by TCRdb to the late 2010s). Receptor amplification or capture employed the immunoSEQ multiplex PCR assay. The High Capacity cDNA Reverse Transcription Kit was used to reverse transcribe all of the isolated RNA, meaning that expressed TCRB transcripts were what got sequenced. TCRdb re-hosts the immuneACCESS table, in-frame sequences only. Its copies lack some clones; in the studies checked, an unresolved V gene accounts for under half of them, and the cause for the rest is not known. This sample has fewer than 900,000 clones in its table, and under 20% of those were observed once. The ten largest clones add up to 0.02% to 0.03% of the sample. The specimen was naive CD4+ T cells from blood. The cell subset or site label of this sample denotes: true naive CD4+ T cells. Receptors were obtained from a woman younger than 30 in good health.

The chain links TRBV11-2 to TRBJ2-1; possibly TRBD1 or TRBD2 for D (7 bases each). V was pared by 3 bases and J by 4 bases, with 13 bases between. Germline CDR1 and CDR2: SGHAT and FQNNGV. The CDR3 is 15 residues long. The CDR3 sequence: CASSFLRGGYNEQFF. CDR3 nucleotides: TGTGCCAGCAGCTTCCTCAGGGGGGGGTACAATGAGCAGTTCTTC.

This clone was seen only a few times. The V gene is TRBV9, the J gene TRBJ2-2; TRBD2 matches 11 bases. Trimming removed 1 base from V and 4 bases from J; junction bases left unmatched: 3. From germline, CDR1 is SGDLS and CDR2 YYNGEE. The CDR3 spans 16 residues. The CDR3 here is CASSVLAGGGTGELFF. The CDR3 coding sequence is TGTGCCAGCAGCGTACTAGCGGGAGGTGGCACCGGGGAGCTGTTTTTT.

This chain links TRBV28 with TRBJ1-1; 10 positions match TRBD1. Trimming removed 5 bases from V and 5 bases from J; junction bases left unmatched: 8. The CDR3 length is 15 residues. Germline-derived CDR1 and CDR2 are MDHEN and SYDVKM. Written as DNA, the CDR3 is TGTGCCAGCAGTCTGTTCCCGGGACAGGGGACTGAAGCTTTCTTT. Translated, it gives CASSLFPGQGTEAFF.

There are a few counts of this clone. This chain uses TRBV7-9 with TRBJ2-6, with D possibly being TRBD1 (6 bases). Trimming pared 7 bases from V and 2 bases from J, leaving 15 bases between. CDR3 length: 16 amino acids. Germline values: CDR1 SEHNR, CDR2 FQNEAQ (reference sequence). The CDR3 DNA sequence: TGTGCCAGCACCATCACAGGGTCCCCTGGGGCCAACGTCCTGACTTTC. Translating gives CASTITGSPGANVLTF.

In its sample, this clone was seen a few times. The rearrangement uses TRBV28 and TRBJ2-6; D not certain. Trimming pared 5 bases from V and 2 bases from J, leaving 13 bases between. From germline, CDR1 is MDHEN and CDR2 SYDVKM. The CDR3 length is 16 residues. The CDR3 DNA reads as TGTGCCAGCAGTCCCGTCGAAAGGGCTGGGGCCAACGTCCTGACTTTC. Amino acid sequence: CASSPVERAGANVLTF. The variable domain in full, with the rest retrieved from reference TRBV28 and TRBJ2-6, is DVKVTQSSRYLVKRTGEKVFLECVQDMDHENMFWYRQDPGLGLRLIYFSYDVKMKEKGDIPEGYSVSREKKERFSLILESASTNQTSMYLCASSPVERAGANVLTFGAGSRLTVL.

The rearrangement links TRBV2 to TRBJ2-3; D ambiguous. Per germline, CDR1 SNHLY and CDR2 FYNNEI. This CDR3 is 15 amino acids long. V was clipped by 6 bases and J by 0 bases, with 13 bases between them. CDR3: CASRFGGTSTDTQYF. CDR3 coding DNA: TGTGCCAGCAGGTTTGGCGGTACTAGCACAGATACGCAGTATTTT.

This clone has only a few counts. This chain uses TRBV19 with TRBJ2-5, with 11 bases matching TRBD2. Germline V lookup: CDR1 LNHDA, CDR2 SQIVND (reference sequence). J was trimmed by 4 bases and V by 4 bases; bases with no gene match: 5. The CDR3 spans 15 residues. In DNA, the CDR3 is TGTGCCAGTAGTAGACTAGCGGGACCGGCAGAGACCCAGTACTTC. Amino acids: CASSRLAGPAETQYF.

This chain links TRBV28 with TRBJ1-4; the match to TRBD1 covers 9 bases. V lost 6 bases, J lost 8 bases, and 1 base stayed unmatched. Germline V gene sequence: CDR1 MDHEN, CDR2 SYDVKM. The CDR3 contains 12 residues. The CDR3 spells CASRTGGEKLFF. Here the CDR3 DNA reads TGTGCCAGCAGGACAGGGGGAGAAAAACTGTTTTTT.

A few counts support this clone. Other DNA sequences in the same sample also yield this CDR3. The CDR3 protein is CASSLSGTSTDTQYF. The CDR3 nucleotides read TGTGCCAGCAGTTTAAGCGGGACTAGCACAGATACGCAGTATTTT. This chain uses TRBV2 with TRBJ2-3; 7 bases agree with TRBD2. Per the germline V gene, CDR1 is SNHLY and CDR2 is FYNNEI. V was pared by 5 bases and J by 0 bases, with 5 bases of the junction left unmatched. The CDR3 loop spans 15 amino acids.

The sample holds one count of this clone. This chain links TRBV19 with TRBJ2-1; D unresolved. Germline V CDR1 and CDR2: LNHDA, SQIVND (reference sequence). The CDR3 contains 9 residues. Trimming left V 4 bases short and J 8 bases short, with 0 bases between. Here the CDR3 reads CASSNEQFF. The CDR3, as DNA: TGTGCCAGTAGTAATGAGCAGTTCTTC.

The chain combines TRBV27 with TRBJ2-5; TRBD2 aligns across 12 bases. Germline-derived CDR1 and CDR2 are MNHEY and SMNVEV (reference sequence). V lost 1 base, J lost 5 bases, and 8 bases stayed unmatched. The CDR3 spans 17 residues. Here the CDR3 reads CASSLLGASGRAETQYF. Written as DNA, the CDR3 is TGTGCCAGCAGTTTATTAGGGGCTAGCGGGAGGGCGGAGACCCAGTACTTC.

This chain links TRBV5-1 with TRBJ2-5, with unresolved D. The CDR3 has 12 amino acids. V gave up 0 bases and J gave up 7 bases, with 7 bases separating them. Germline-derived CDR1 and CDR2 are SGHRS and YFSETQ. CDR3 sequence: CASSLATGTQYF. The CDR3 DNA sequence: TGCGCCAGCAGCTTGGCCACGGGGACCCAGTACTTC. The full variable domain, completed using reference TRBV5-1 and TRBJ2-5, is KAGVTQTPRYLIKTRGQQVTLSCSPISGHRSVSWYQQTPGQGLQFLFEYFSETQRNKGNFPGRFSGRQFSNSRSEMNVSTLELGDSALYLCASSLATGTQYFGPGTRLLVL.

This clone came up a few times. V usage is TRBV19 and J usage is TRBJ2-2, with a possible D match to TRBD2 (5 bases). Germline assignment: CDR1 LNHDA and CDR2 SQIVND (reference sequence). V lost 3 bases, J lost 7 bases, and 15 bases lay in between. This CDR3 is 15 amino acids long. The CDR3 coding sequence is TGTGCCAGTAGTATTGGGAGCCAAAGTCGCGGGGAGCTGTTTTTT. It specifies CASSIGSQSRGELFF.

This clone was seen more than once but under ten times. V usage is TRBV29-1 and J usage is TRBJ2-7; 10 bases match TRBD1. Germline CDR1 is SQVTM and CDR2 is ANQGSEA. The CDR3 totals 12 residues. V lost 4 bases and J lost 7; bases outside the gene matches: 4. CDR3 residues: CSVGGQGREQYF. CDR3 nucleotide sequence: TGCAGCGTTGGGGGACAGGGGCGGGAGCAGTACTTC.

The rearrangement links TRBV11-1 to TRBJ2-2; 8 bases align to TRBD2. V lost 5 bases to trimming and J lost 4 bases; unmatched junction nucleotides: 3. The CDR3 loop spans 14 amino acids. CDR1 is SGHAT, CDR2 FQDESV, per germline (reference sequence). The CDR3 nucleotides read TGTGCCAGCAGCCTCCTAGCGGGCACCGGGGAGCTGTTTTTT. Protein: CASSLLAGTGELFF.

For this clone: At one of its ends the junction is not consistent with the germline gene, which may arise from a read error. V is TRBV7-2 and J is TRBJ2-2; D unclear. The CDR3 is 14 residues long. Germline values: CDR1 SGHTA, CDR2 FQGNSA. The DNA of the CDR3 is TGTGCCAGCAGATTAGCCTTATTCACCGGGGAGCTGTTTTTT. Protein sequence: CASRLALFTGELFF.

The chain carries TRBV2 and TRBJ2-1; a possible D gene is TRBD2 (5 bases). The length of the CDR3 is 13 residues. Trimming pared 7 bases from V and 8 bases from J, leaving 15 bases between. Germline CDR1 and CDR2: SNHLY and FYNNEI. CDR3 DNA: TGTGCCAGCACCCCCCGGGCCGGGGATGAGCAGTTCTTC. Protein sequence: CASTPRAGDEQFF. Full variable domain (missing parts from reference TRBV2 and TRBJ2-1): EPEVTQTPSHQVTQMGQEVILRCVPISNHLYFYWYRQILGQKVEFLVSFYNNEISEKSEIFDDQFSVERPDGSNFTLKIRSTKLEDSAMYFCASTPRAGDEQFFGPGTRLTVL.

The chain combines TRBV5-1 with TRBJ2-1, with 14 bases lining up with TRBD2. The CDR3 has 20 amino acids. The germline CDR1 and CDR2 sequences are SGHRS and YFSETQ. V trimming: 2 bases; J trimming: 5 bases; junction bases outside the gene matches: 15. CDR3 protein: CASSFAGFGTSGRNNNEQFF. The CDR3 nucleotides read TGCGCCAGCAGCTTCGCAGGCTTTGGGACTAGCGGGAGAAATAACAATGAGCAGTTCTTC.

A few counts support this clone. This chain links TRBV4-3 with TRBJ2-5; 10 nucleotides agree with TRBD1. Looked up from germline, CDR1 is LGHNA and CDR2 is YSLEER. This CDR3 is built from 18 residues. The junction had 11 bases not matched to a gene; V was cut back by 0 bases and J by 4 bases. This CDR3 is CASSQESGTGVFGETQYF. In DNA, the CDR3 is TGCGCCAGCAGCCAAGAGAGCGGGACAGGGGTCTTCGGAGAGACCCAGTACTTC.

The chain couples TRBV28 to TRBJ1-4; unclear D gene. Germline CDR1 and CDR2: MDHEN and SYDVKM. V was pared by 6 bases and J by 14 bases, with 19 bases between. This CDR3 contains 13 residues. The CDR3 nucleotides read TGTGCCAGCAGATTCCCCGGGAACCCGGCCCTGTTTTTT. It specifies CASRFPGNPALFF.

In its sample, this clone was seen a few times. The chain links TRBV9 to TRBJ2-2, with unresolved D. Trimming took off 4 bases at V and 8 bases at J, with 12 bases between the two ends. Germline V lookup: CDR1 SGDLS, CDR2 YYNGEE. There are 13 residues in the CDR3. CDR3 DNA sequence: TGTGCCAGCAGCCCCCGAGCAGTGGGGGAGCTGTTTTTT. This translates into CASSPRAVGELFF.

The gene calls are TRBV7-8 and TRBJ2-1; D perhaps matches TRBD2 (5 bases). Deletions cut 2 bases from V and 4 bases from J, with 24 bases between. Germline lookup yields CDR1 SGHVS and CDR2 FQNEAQ. This CDR3 spans 19 amino acids. The CDR3 DNA follows: TGTGCCAGCAGCTTATATGAGGCCCCCGGGAAAACAGCATACAATGAGCAGTTCTTC. This translates into CASSLYEAPGKTAYNEQFF.

The rearrangement uses TRBV9 and TRBJ2-3, with TRBD2 identical over 16 bases. CDR1 and CDR2 (germline): SGDLS, YYNGEE. Losses at the gene ends were 2 bases for V and 3 bases for J; bases not matched to a gene: 15. The CDR3 extends over 21 amino acids. In DNA, the CDR3 is TGTGCCAGCAGCGTCTCAACGGGGACTAGCGGGAGGGTCACCTCTACAGATACGCAGTATTTT. The encoded protein is CASSVSTGTSGRVTSTDTQYF. Filled out from reference TRBV9 and TRBJ2-3, the complete variable domain reads DSGVTQTPKHLITATGQRVTLRCSPRSGDLSVYWYQQSLDQGLQFLIQYYNGEERAKGNILERFSAQQFPDLHSELNLSSLELGDSALYFCASSVSTGTSGRVTSTDTQYFGPGTRLTVL.

This clone has more than one count but fewer than ten. This chain connects TRBV2 to TRBJ2-2; D may be TRBD1 (6 bases). The CDR3 runs 14 residues. Germline values: CDR1 SNHLY, CDR2 FYNNEI. Trimming left V 7 bases short and J 1 base short, with 10 bases between. The CDR3 DNA reads as TGTGCCAGCACTACCAGGGGGAACACCGGGGAGCTGTTTTTT. Amino acid sequence: CASTTRGNTGELFF.